Detailed here is one T cell receptor (beta chain). With 3 bases removed from V and 6 bases from J, the gap between germline ends came to 18 bases. The CDR3 totals 15 residues. Germline CDR1 LNHDA, CDR2 SQIVND (reference sequence). These data come from a study of blood T cell repertoires in COVID-19. Authors' methods: The authors estimated nucleated cell counts from reference gene primer amplification. Assay used: immunoSEQ multiplex PCR; TCRdb lists only in-frame clones, some missing. The DNA was the basis for D and trimming; V, J and clone size are from that table. This table has around 250,000 clones, about 87% appearing once.

The rearrangement joins TRBV19 to TRBJ2-7; tentatively, D is TRBD2 (5 bases). The receptor comes from an older woman with active or convalescent COVID-19. Sequenced: peripheral blood. The CDR3: CASSIKPLGLAEQYF. In DNA, the CDR3 is TGTGCCAGTAGTATTAAACCCCTAGGTCTAGCCGAGCAGTACTTC.